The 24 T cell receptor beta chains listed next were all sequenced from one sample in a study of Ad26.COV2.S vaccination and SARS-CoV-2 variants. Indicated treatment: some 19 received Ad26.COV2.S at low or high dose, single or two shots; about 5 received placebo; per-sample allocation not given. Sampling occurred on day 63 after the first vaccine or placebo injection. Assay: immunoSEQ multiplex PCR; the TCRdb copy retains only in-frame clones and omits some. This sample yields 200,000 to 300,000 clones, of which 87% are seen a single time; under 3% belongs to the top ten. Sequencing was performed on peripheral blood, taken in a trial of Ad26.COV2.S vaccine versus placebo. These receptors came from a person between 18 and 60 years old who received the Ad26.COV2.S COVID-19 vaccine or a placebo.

The CDR3 region has the DNA TGTGCCAGCAGCCTACGCCCCGGGACAGGAGGTTACGAGCAGTACTTC. Protein: CASSLRPGTGGYEQYF. The chain links TRBV3-1 (or the pseudogene TRBV3-2) to TRBJ2-7; 8 bases match TRBD1. V dropped 4 bases and J dropped 4; count of bases not matched to a gene: 12. Germline V gene data show CDR1 as LGHDT and CDR2 as YNNKEL (reference sequence). The CDR3 has 16 amino acids.

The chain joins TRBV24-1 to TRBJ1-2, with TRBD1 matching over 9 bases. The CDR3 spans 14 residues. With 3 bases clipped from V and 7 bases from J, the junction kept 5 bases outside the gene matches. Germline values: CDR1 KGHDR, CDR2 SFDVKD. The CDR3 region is CATSDPGQGGGYTF. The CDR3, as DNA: TGTGCCACCAGTGATCCGGGACAGGGAGGTGGCTACACCTTC.

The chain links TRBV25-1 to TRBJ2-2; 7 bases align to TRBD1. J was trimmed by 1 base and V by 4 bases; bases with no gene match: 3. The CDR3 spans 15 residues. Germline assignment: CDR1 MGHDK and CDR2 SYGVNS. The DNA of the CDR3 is TGTGCCAGCAGTGCACAGGGGAAGAACACCGGGGAGCTGTTTTTT. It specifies CASSAQGKNTGELFF.

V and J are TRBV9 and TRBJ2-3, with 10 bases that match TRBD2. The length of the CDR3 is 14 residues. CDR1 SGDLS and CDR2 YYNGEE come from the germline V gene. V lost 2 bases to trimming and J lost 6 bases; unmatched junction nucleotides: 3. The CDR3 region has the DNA TGTGCCAGCAGCGTTAGCGGGAGGAAGGATACGCAGTATTTT. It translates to CASSVSGRKDTQYF.

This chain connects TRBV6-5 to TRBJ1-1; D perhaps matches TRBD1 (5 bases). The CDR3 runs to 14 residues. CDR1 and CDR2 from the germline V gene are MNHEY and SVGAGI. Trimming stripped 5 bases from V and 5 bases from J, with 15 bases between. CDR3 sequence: CASSIGEWVTEAFF. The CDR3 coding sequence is TGTGCCAGCAGTATAGGGGAGTGGGTGACTGAAGCTTTCTTT.

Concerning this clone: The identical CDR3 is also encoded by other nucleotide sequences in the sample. The CDR3 is CASSQDPSGSSYNEQFF. The DNA of the CDR3 is TGCGCCAGCAGCCAAGATCCTAGCGGGAGCTCCTACAATGAGCAGTTCTTC. This chain connects TRBV4-3 to TRBJ2-1, with TRBD2 matching 10 bases. J lost 0 bases, V lost 0 bases, and 2 bases had no gene match. The CDR3 extends over 17 amino acids. Germline CDR1 and CDR2: LGHNA and YSLEER.

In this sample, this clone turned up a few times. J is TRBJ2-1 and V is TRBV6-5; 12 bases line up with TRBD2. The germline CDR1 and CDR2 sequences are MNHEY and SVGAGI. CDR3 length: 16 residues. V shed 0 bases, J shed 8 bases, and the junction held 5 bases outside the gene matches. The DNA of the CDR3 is TGTGCCAGCAGTTACTCGGGGCTAGCGGGAGGGCATGAGCAGTTCTTC. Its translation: CASSYSGLAGGHEQFF.

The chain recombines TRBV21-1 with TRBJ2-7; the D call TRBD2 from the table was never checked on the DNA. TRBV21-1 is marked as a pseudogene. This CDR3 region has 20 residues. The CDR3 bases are TGTGCCAGCAGCAAACAAGAGGGGGGACTAGCGGCTTCGAGCTCCTACGAGCAGTACGTC. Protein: CASSKQEGGLAASSSYEQYV.

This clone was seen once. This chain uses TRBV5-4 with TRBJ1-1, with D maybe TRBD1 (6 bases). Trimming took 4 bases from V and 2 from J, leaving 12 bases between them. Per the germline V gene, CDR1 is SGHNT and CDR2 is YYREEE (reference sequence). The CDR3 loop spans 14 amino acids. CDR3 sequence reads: CASSLTGRNTEAFF. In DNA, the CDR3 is TGTGCCAGCAGCCTGACAGGCCGAAACACTGAAGCTTTCTTT.

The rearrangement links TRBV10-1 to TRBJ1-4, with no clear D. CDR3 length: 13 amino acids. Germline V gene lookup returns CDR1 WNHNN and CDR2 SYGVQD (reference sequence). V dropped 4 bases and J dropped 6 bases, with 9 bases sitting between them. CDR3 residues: CASSVHGDEKLFF. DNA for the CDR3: TGCGCCAGCAGTGTTCATGGGGATGAAAAACTGTTTTTT.

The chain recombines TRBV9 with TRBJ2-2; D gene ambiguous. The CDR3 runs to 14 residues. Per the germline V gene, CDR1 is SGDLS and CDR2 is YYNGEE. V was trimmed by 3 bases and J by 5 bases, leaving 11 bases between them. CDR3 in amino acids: CASSATINTGELFF. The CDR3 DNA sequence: TGTGCCAGCAGCGCTACAATAAATACCGGGGAGCTGTTTTTT.

The CDR3 loop reads CASSLTEETQYF. The CDR3 bases are TGTGCCAGCAGCTTAACTGAAGAGACCCAGTACTTC. V gene TRBV7-6 combines with J gene TRBJ2-5; D remains unclear. V was shortened by 2 bases and J by 3 bases, with 4 bases between the two germline ends. From germline, CDR1 is SGHVS and CDR2 FNYEAQ. This CDR3 is built from 12 residues.

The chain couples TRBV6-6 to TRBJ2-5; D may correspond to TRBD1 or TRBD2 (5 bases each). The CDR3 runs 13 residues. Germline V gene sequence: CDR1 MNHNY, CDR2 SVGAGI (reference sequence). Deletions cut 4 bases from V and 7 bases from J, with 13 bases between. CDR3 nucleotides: TGTGCCAGCAGTTCCGGGACCCTTGGGACCCAGTACTTC. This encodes CASSSGTLGTQYF.

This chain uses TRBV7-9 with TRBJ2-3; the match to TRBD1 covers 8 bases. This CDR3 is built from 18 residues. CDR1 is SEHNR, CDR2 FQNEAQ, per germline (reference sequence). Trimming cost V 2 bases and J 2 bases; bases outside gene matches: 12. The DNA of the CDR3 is TGTGCCAGCAGCTTAACGGCAGGGGGCGCTTATTTCACAGATACGCAGTATTTT. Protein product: CASSLTAGGAYFTDTQYF.

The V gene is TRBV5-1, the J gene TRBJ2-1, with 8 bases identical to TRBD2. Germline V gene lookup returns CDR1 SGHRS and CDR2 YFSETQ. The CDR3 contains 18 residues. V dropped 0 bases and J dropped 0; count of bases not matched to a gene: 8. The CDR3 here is CASSLEGSGVFSYNEQFF. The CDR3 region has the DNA TGCGCCAGCAGCTTGGAAGGTAGCGGGGTGTTCTCCTACAATGAGCAGTTCTTC.

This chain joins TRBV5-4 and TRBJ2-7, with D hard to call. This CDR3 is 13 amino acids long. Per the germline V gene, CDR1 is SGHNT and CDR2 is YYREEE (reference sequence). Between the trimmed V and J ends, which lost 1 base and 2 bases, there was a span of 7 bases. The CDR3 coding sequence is TGTGCCAGCAGCTTGTCGACAACCTACGAGCAGTACTTC. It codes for CASSLSTTYEQYF.

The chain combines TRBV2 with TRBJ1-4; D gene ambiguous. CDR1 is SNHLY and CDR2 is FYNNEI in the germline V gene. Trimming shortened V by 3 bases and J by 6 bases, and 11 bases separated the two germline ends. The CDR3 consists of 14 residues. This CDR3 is CASSERVPYEKLFF. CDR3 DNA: TGTGCCAGCAGTGAGAGGGTGCCTTATGAAAAACTGTTTTTT.

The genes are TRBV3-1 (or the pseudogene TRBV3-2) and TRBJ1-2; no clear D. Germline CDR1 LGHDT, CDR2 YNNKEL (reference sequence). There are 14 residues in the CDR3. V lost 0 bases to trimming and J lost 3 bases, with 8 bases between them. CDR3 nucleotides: TGTGCCAGCAGCCAAGACACAAGGCACTATGGCTACACCTTC. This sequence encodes CASSQDTRHYGYTF.

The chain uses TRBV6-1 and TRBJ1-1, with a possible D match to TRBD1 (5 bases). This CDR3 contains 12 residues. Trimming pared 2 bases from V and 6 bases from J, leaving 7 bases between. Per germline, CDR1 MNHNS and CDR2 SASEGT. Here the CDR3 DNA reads TGTGCCAGCAGTGAATCGGGGGCTGAAGCTTTCTTT. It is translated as CASSESGAEAFF.

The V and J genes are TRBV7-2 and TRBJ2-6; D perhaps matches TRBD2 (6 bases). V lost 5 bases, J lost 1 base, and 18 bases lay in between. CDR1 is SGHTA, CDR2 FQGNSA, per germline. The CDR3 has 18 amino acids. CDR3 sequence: CASSPTGTFNSGANVLTF. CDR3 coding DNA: TGTGCCAGCAGCCCAACCGGGACTTTCAATTCTGGGGCCAACGTCCTGACTTTC.

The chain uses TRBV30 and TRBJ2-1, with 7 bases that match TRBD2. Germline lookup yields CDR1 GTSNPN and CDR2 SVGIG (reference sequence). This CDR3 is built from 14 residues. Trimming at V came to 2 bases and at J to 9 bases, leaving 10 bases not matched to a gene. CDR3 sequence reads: CAWSSTGTNGEQFF. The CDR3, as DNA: TGTGCCTGGAGTTCAACCGGGACTAACGGTGAGCAGTTCTTC.

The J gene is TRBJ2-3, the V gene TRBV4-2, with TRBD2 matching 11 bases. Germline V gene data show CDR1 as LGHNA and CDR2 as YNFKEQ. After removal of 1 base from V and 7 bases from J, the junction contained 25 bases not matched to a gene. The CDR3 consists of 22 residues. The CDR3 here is CASSQVYSSSGGELTAQNTQYF. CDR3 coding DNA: TGTGCCAGCAGCCAAGTTTATTCTAGTAGCGGGGGGGAGCTAACCGCCCAAAATACGCAGTATTTT.

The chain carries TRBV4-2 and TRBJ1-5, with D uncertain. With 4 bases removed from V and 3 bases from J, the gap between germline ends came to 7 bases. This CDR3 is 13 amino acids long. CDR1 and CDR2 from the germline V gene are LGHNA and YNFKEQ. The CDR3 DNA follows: TGTGCCAGCAGCCTTCGACCCAATCAGCCCCAGCATTTT. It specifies CASSLRPNQPQHF.

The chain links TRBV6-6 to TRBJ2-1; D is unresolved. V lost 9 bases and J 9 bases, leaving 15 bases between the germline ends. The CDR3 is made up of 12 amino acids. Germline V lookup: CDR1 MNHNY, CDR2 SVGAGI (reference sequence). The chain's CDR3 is CASVGNSFEQFF. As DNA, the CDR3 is TGTGCCAGTGTGGGTAATTCTTTTGAGCAGTTCTTC.